This T cell receptor beta chain was recorded in a study of metastatic and nonmetastatic thyroid tumors. Study-wide context: Repertoires of blood and of tissue (tumor or nodule) from malignant and benign thyroid patients were compared. Study-wide points: It was reportedly found that TCR beta diversity was significantly higher in malignant thyroid tumors than in benign nodules, a difference seen in both blood and tumor samples.

In the study's own analysis: A papillary thyroid cancer distant-metastasis classifier was built from CDR3 differences across clinicopathological groups. TCRdb called clones again from the PCR reads with MiXCR. TCRdb's processing, not the authors' own work, is the source of the V and J calls. The sample has tens of thousands of clones, 15% to 19% seen once. This clone is deemed medium-sized. What it binds is not known. This CDR3 is built from 14 residues. Trimming cost V 1 base and J 6 bases, with 13 bases left between them. Each patient went into thyroid surgery without having received any treatment. The sample consisted of blood. This chain connects TRBV12-3 or TRBV12-4 to TRBJ2-7; either TRBD1 or TRBD2 may supply D (5 bases each). The clonotype comes from a female donor with papillary thyroid cancer or a benign thyroid nodule (not recorded which). Some clones in this sample may be carry-over from other donors' samples. The CDR3 DNA follows: TGTGCCAGCAGTTTAGATCTGGGGGTCGGCGAGCAGTACTTC. Residues: CASSLDLGVGEQYF.